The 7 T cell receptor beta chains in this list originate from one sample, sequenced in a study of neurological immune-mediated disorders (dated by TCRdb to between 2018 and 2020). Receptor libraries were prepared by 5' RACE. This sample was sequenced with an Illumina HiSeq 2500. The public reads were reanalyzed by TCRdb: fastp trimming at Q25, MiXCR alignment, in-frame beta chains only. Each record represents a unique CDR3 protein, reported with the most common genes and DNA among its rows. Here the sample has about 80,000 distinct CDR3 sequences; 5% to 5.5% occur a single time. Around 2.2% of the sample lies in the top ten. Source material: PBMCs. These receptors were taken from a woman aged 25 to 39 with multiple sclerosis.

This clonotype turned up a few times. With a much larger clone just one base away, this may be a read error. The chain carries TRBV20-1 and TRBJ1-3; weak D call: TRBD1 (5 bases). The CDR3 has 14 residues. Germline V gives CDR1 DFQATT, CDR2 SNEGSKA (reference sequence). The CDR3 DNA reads TGCAGTGCTTATACAGGTTTCTCTGGAAAAACCATATATTTT. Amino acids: CSAYTGFSGKTIYF.

CDR3 nucleotides: TGTGCCACTGCGGGAGGGCCAGGGAATGAGCAGTTCTTC. Its protein product is CATAGGPGNEQFF. The chain carries TRBV10-3 and TRBJ2-1, with 9 bases identical to TRBD2. This CDR3 comprises 13 residues. Per germline, CDR1 ENHRY and CDR2 SYGVKD. J was trimmed by 7 bases and V by 10 bases; bases with no gene match: 8.

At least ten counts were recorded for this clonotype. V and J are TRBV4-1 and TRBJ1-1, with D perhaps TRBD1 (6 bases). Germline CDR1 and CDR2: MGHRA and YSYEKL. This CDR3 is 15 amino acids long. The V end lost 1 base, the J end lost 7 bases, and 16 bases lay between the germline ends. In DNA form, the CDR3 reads TGCGCCAGCAGCCAAGTGGGGCAGGGGAGGGGTGAAGCTTTCTTT. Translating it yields CASSQVGQGRGEAFF.

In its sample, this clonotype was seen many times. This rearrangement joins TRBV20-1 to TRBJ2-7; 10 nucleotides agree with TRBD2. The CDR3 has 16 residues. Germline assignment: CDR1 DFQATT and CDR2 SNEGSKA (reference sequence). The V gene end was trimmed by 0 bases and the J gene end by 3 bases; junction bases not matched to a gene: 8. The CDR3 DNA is TGCAGTGCTAGAGATCAGGCAGCGGGAGGGGACTACGAGCAGTACTTC. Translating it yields CSARDQAAGGDYEQYF.

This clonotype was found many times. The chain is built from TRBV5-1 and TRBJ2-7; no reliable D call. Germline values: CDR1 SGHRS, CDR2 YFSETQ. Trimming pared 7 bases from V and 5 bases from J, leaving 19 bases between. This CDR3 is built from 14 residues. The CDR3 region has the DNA TGCGCCAGCGCCGCCCTTGGGGTCCCGGACGAGCAGTACTTC. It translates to CASAALGVPDEQYF.

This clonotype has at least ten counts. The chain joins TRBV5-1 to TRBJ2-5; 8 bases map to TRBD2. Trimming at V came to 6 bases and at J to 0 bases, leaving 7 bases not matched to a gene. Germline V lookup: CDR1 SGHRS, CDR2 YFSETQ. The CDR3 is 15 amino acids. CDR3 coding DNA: TGCGCCAGCAAGCTAGCGGGTCGTTACCAAGAGACCCAGTACTTC. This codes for CASKLAGRYQETQYF. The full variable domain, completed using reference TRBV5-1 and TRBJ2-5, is KAGVTQTPRYLIKTRGQQVTLSCSPISGHRSVSWYQQTPGQGLQFLFEYFSETQRNKGNFPGRFSGRQFSNSRSEMNVSTLELGDSALYLCASKLAGRYQETQYFGPGTRLLVL.

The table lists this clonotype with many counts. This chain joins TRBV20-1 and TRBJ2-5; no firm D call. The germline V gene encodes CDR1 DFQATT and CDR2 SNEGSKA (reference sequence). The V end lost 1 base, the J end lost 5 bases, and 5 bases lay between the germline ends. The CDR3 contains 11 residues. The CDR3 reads CSARVIETQYF. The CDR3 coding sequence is TGCAGTGCTAGAGTTATCGAGACCCAGTACTTC.